Below, 19 T cell receptor beta chains from the same sample are listed, as sequenced in a study of immune heterogeneity within non-small cell lung tumors. Bulk tumor genomic DNA (about 590 ng per sample) served as template. Several spatially distant biopsies were obtained per primary tumor intraoperatively. Curative surgical treatment was performed in patients who had newly diagnosed, untreated non-small cell lung cancer. A multiplex PCR containing 32 V primers and 13 J primers was used to amplify TCR beta CDR3. TCRdb re-called the multiplex PCR reads with MiXCR, one entry per CDR3 protein. The sample has roughly 23,000 distinct CDR3 sequences, 27% seen once. What was sequenced was lung tumor tissue. These receptors came from a man aged 35 to 55 with non-small cell lung cancer.

The V call is TRBV4-1, the J call TRBJ2-2, with D tentatively TRBD1 (7 bases). The V end was cut by 4 bases, the J end by 1 base, with 16 bases between. The CDR3 runs 17 residues. The germline CDR1 and CDR2 sequences are MGHRA and YSYEKL. CDR3 coding DNA: TGCGCCAGCAGCCGCCAGACAGGGAGGTGGAACACCGGGGAGCTGTTTTTT. The encoded protein is CASSRQTGRWNTGELFF.

Turning to this clonotype: Since a much larger clone is just one base distant, this may be a read error. The chain joins TRBV12-5 to TRBJ2-2; 12 nucleotides align to TRBD2. Germline lookup yields CDR1 LGHNT and CDR2 FRNRAP. The CDR3 has 17 amino acids. CDR3 coding DNA: TGTGCTAGTGGTTTGGGACTAGCGGGAGAACGTGGCGGGGAGCTGGTTTTT. Translating gives CASGLGLAGERGGELVF.

In its sample, this clonotype was seen a few times. The genes are TRBV12-3 or TRBV12-4 and TRBJ1-1; unclear D gene. V was cut by 3 bases and J by 4 bases, with 6 bases left in between. The CDR3 is 12 amino acids. The CDR3 sequence: CASSFVGTEAFF. Here the CDR3 DNA reads TGTGCCAGCAGTTTCGTAGGCACTGAAGCTTTCTTT.

A remark on this clonotype: A much larger clonotype is one base distant, so this may be a read error. The rearrangement uses TRBV6-1 and TRBJ2-1, with D uncertain. From germline, CDR1 is MNHNS and CDR2 SASEGT. This CDR3 is built from 15 residues. The V end was cut by 7 bases, the J end by 0 bases, with 13 bases between. In DNA, the CDR3 is TGTGCCAGCAATAGCTGGTCTAGCTCCTACAATGAGCAGTTCTTC. Translated: CASNSWSSSYNEQFF.

This clonotype was recorded at least ten times. The J gene is TRBJ2-1, the V gene TRBV5-1; 8 nucleotides line up with TRBD1. Germline loops: CDR1 SGHRS, CDR2 YFSETQ. Losses at the gene ends were 4 bases for V and 6 bases for J; bases not matched to a gene: 3. This CDR3 is built from 13 residues. The CDR3 loop is CASSADRGNEQFF. In DNA form, the CDR3 reads TGCGCCAGCAGCGCTGACAGGGGCAATGAGCAGTTCTTC.

This clonotype has at least ten counts. V is TRBV12-5 and J is TRBJ2-1; D is uncertain. V lost 1 base to trimming and J lost 15 bases, with 10 bases between them. The CDR3 loop spans 11 amino acids. Germline lookup yields CDR1 LGHNT and CDR2 FRNRAP. CDR3 coding DNA: TGTGCTAGTGGTTTGGGACCTATACCGTTCTTC. Its protein is CASGLGPIPFF.

This clonotype was seen more than once but under ten times. V usage is TRBV3-1 and J usage is TRBJ1-1; no firm D call. There are 16 residues in the CDR3. With 0 bases removed from V and 0 bases from J, the gap between germline ends came to 11 bases. CDR1 LGHDT and CDR2 YNNKEL come from the germline V gene (reference sequence). In nucleotides, the CDR3 is TGTGCCAGCAGCCAAGACCCCGGCAGGATGAACACTGAAGCTTTCTTT. It is translated as CASSQDPGRMNTEAFF.

This clonotype showed up many times. The V call is TRBV10-1, the J call TRBJ1-2; the D gene is possibly TRBD1 (5 bases). The CDR3 length is 14 residues. Trimming stripped 0 bases from V and 4 bases from J, with 9 bases between. Germline CDR1 and CDR2: WNHNN and SYGVQD (reference sequence). CDR3: CASSESGVGYGYTF. CDR3 bases: TGCGCCAGCAGTGAGTCGGGGGTCGGCTATGGCTACACCTTC.

This clonotype was counted ten times or more. The chain couples TRBV11-2 to TRBJ2-5, with D perhaps matching TRBD1 or TRBD2 (5 bases each). Germline V CDR1 and CDR2: SGHAT, FQNNGV. The CDR3 runs 11 residues. The V gene lost 1 base and the J gene lost 9 bases, with 6 bases spanning the gap. CDR3: CASSLGGAQYF. In DNA, the CDR3 is TGTGCCAGCAGCTTAGGAGGGGCCCAGTACTTC.

This chain connects TRBV29-1 to TRBJ2-7, with a weak D call TRBD2 (5 bases). The V end was cut by 2 bases, the J end by 2 bases, with 10 bases between. Looked up from germline, CDR1 is SQVTM and CDR2 is ANQGSEA. The CDR3 is made up of 13 amino acids. The CDR3 sequence is CSVEKHGTYEQYF. Here the CDR3 DNA reads TGCAGCGTTGAAAAGCACGGGACCTACGAGCAGTACTTC.

This clonotype has at least ten counts. V and J are TRBV30 and TRBJ1-6; D is unclear. The CDR3 runs 14 residues. The germline CDR1 and CDR2 sequences are GTSNPN and SVGIG (reference sequence). Trimming left V 0 bases short and J 4 bases short, with 7 bases between. The CDR3 protein is CAWSVAQYNSPLHF. The DNA of the CDR3 is TGTGCCTGGAGTGTAGCCCAGTATAATTCACCCCTCCACTTT. Full variable domain (rest looked up from reference TRBV30 and TRBJ1-6): SQTIHQWPATLVQPVGSPLSLECTVEGTSNPNLYWYRQAAGRGLQLLFYSVGIGQISSEVPQNLSASRPQDRQFILSSKKLLLSDSGFYLCAWSVAQYNSPLHFGNGTRLTVT.

Many counts were recorded for this clonotype. The chain carries TRBV4-1 and TRBJ2-3; a possible D gene is TRBD2 (7 bases). Looked up from germline, CDR1 is MGHRA and CDR2 is YSYEKL. V lost 0 bases to trimming and J lost 5 bases, with 12 bases between them. The CDR3 is made up of 15 amino acids. The CDR3 coding sequence is TGCGCCAGCAGCCAAGACGGGGGGCGCATAGATACGCAGTATTTT. This gives the protein CASSQDGGRIDTQYF.

This clonotype was counted many times. The rearrangement links TRBV7-9 to TRBJ1-3; D unresolved. CDR3 length: 12 amino acids. V lost 1 base and J 6 bases, leaving 4 bases between the germline ends. From germline, CDR1 is SEHNR and CDR2 FQNEAQ (reference sequence). The CDR3 protein is CASSLEPNTIYF. The CDR3 DNA reads TGTGCCAGCAGCTTAGAGCCAAACACCATATATTTT.

The table lists this clonotype with many counts. V usage is TRBV20-1 and J usage is TRBJ2-7; 8 positions match TRBD2. The V gene end was trimmed by 5 bases and the J gene end by 1 base; junction bases not matched to a gene: 7. The V gene's germline CDR1 is DFQATT and CDR2 SNEGSKA (reference sequence). The CDR3 totals 14 residues. The CDR3 loop reads CSASALAGSYEQYF. The CDR3 DNA reads as TGCAGTGCTTCCGCGTTAGCGGGGTCCTACGAGCAGTACTTC.

Of note for this clonotype: This may come from a read error, since a much larger clone is one base off. This chain links TRBV20-1 with TRBJ2-1, with TRBD2 identical over 7 bases. Germline trimming cut 3 bases from V and 0 bases from J; bases unmatched to any gene: 17. Germline CDR1 reads DFQATT; CDR2 reads SNEGSKA (reference sequence). This CDR3 region has 19 residues. The CDR3 DNA follows: TGCAGTGCTAGTGTTACCGGGTCTAGCGGAAAACACTCCTACAATGAGCAGTTCTTC. The encoded protein is CSASVTGSSGKHSYNEQFF.

The table lists this clonotype with many counts. The chain uses TRBV13 and TRBJ2-1; 11 bases are a match to TRBD2. The CDR3 is made up of 16 amino acids. V was clipped by 5 bases and J by 5 bases; unmatched bases: 8. Looked up from germline, CDR1 is PRHDT and CDR2 is FYEKMQ (reference sequence). The CDR3 DNA reads as TGTGCCAGCAGCCCTACCGGGACTAGCGGAAACAATGAGCAGTTCTTC. Translated, it gives CASSPTGTSGNNEQFF.

This clonotype was observed at least ten times. The rearrangement links TRBV12-3 or TRBV12-4 to TRBJ1-2; D uncertain. This CDR3 contains 12 residues. The ends were cut back, 7 bases at V and 8 bases at J, with 14 bases in the middle. CDR3 DNA sequence: TGTGCCAGCACCTCGGGCGGTTACGGCTACACCTTC. Translating it yields CASTSGGYGYTF.

Turning to this clonotype: Since a much larger clone is just one base distant, this may be a read error. This chain connects TRBV3-1 to TRBJ2-3; a possible D gene is TRBD2 (7 bases). This CDR3 spans 14 amino acids. Germline lookup yields CDR1 LGHDT and CDR2 YNNKEL (reference sequence). Here the CDR3 reads CASSLGGGTDTEYF. CDR3 nucleotides: TGTGCCAGCAGCCTGGGCGGGGGCACAGATACGGAGTATTTT.

On this clonotype itself: Possible read error: a much larger clone is one base away. The chain employs TRBV30 and TRBJ2-7; D is possibly TRBD1 (5 bases). The CDR3 covers 12 residues. CDR1 is GTSNPN, CDR2 SVGIG, per germline (reference sequence). V lost 3 bases to trimming and J lost 6 bases, with 12 bases between them. DNA of the CDR3: TGTGCCTGGAGGTCCCAGGGTTTCGAGCAGTACTTC. Its protein is CAWRSQGFEQYF.